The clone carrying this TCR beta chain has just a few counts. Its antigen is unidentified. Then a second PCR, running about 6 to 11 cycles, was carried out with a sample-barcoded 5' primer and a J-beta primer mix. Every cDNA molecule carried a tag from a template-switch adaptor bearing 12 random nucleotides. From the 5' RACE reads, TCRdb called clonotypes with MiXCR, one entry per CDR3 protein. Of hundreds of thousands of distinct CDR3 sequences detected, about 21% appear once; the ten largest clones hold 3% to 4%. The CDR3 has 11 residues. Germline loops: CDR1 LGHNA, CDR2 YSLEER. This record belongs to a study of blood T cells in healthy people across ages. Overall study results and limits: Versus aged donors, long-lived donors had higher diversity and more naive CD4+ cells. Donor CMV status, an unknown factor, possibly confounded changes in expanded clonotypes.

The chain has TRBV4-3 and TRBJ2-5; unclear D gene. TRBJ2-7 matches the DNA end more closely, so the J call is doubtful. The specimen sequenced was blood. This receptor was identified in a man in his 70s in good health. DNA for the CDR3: TGCGCCAGTCCGGAGCTCTACGAGCAGTACTTC. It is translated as CASPELYEQYF.